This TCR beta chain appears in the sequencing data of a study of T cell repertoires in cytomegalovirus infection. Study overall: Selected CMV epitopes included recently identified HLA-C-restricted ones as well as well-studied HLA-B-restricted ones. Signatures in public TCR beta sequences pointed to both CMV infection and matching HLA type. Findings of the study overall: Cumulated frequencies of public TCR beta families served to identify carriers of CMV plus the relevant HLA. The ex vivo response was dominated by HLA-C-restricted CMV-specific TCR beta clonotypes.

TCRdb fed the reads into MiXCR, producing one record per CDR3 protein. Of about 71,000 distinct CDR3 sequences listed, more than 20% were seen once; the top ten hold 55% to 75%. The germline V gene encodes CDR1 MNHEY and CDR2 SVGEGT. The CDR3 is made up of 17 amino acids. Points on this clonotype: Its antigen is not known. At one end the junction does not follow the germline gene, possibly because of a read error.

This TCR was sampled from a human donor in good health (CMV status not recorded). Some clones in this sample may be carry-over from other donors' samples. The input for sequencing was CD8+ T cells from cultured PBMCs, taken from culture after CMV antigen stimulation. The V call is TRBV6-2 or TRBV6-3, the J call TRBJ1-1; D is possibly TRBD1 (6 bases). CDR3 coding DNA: TGTGACAGCAGTCATCCGGTGTTTTACAGGGTAAGGACTGAAGCTTTCTTT. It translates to CDSSHPVFYRVRTEAFF.